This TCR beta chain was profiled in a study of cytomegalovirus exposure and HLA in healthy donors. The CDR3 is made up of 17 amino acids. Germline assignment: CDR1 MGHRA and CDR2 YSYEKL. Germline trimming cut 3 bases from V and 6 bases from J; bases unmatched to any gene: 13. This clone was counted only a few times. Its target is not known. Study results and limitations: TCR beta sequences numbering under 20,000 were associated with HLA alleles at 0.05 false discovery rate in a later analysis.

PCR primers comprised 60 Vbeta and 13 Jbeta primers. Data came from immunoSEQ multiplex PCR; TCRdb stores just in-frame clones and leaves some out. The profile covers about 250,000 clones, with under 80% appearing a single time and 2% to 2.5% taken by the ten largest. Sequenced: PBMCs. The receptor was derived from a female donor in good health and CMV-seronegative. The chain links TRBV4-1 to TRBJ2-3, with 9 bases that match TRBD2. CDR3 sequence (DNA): TGCGCCAGCAGCCAGGGTTTTAGCGGGAGAGGGGCCGATACGCAGTATTTT. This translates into CASSQGFSGRGADTQYF.